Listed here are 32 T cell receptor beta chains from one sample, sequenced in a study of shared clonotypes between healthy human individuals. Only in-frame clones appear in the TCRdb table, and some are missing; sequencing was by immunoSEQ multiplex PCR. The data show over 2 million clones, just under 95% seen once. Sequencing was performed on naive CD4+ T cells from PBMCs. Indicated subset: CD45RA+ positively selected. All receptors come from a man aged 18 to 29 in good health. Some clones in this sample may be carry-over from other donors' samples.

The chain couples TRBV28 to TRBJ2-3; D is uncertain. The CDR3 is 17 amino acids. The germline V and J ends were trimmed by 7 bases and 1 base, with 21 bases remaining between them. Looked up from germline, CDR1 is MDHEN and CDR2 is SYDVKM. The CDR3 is CASTANGWGKRTDTQYF. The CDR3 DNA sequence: TGTGCCAGCACCGCCAACGGCTGGGGAAAACGCACAGATACGCAGTATTTT.

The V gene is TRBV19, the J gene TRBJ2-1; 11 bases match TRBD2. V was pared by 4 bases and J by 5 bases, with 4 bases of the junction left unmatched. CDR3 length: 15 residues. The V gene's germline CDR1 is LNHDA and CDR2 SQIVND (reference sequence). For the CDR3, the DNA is TGTGCCAGTAGTAAGGGACTAGCGGCCCACAATGAGCAGTTCTTC. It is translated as CASSKGLAAHNEQFF.

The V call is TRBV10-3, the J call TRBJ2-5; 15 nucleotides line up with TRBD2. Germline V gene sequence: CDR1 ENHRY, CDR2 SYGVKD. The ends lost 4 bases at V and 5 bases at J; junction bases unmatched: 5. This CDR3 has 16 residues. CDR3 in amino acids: CAISGTSGRALETQYF. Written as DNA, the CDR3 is TGTGCCATCAGTGGGACTAGCGGGAGGGCTCTCGAGACCCAGTACTTC.

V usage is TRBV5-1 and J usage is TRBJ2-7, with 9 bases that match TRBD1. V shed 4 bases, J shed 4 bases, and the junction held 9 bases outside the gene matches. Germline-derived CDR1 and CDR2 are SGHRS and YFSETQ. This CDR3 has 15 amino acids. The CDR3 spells CASSPTGTGNYEQYF. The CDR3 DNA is TGCGCCAGCAGCCCGACCGGGACAGGGAATTACGAGCAGTACTTC.

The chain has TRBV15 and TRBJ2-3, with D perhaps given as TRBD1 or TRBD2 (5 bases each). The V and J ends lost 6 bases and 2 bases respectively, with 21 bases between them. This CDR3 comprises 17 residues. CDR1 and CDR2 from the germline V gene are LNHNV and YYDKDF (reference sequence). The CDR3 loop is CATSPQLGRGYTDTQYF. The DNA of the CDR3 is TGTGCCACCAGTCCACAACTGGGACGGGGATACACAGATACGCAGTATTTT.

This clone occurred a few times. CDR3 residues: CASSYQQGYDTEAFF. CDR3 in DNA: TGTGCCAGCAGCTACCAACAGGGGTATGACACTGAAGCTTTCTTT. The chain uses TRBV2 and TRBJ1-1; TRBD1 agrees at 7 bases. The CDR3 length is 15 residues. CDR1 and CDR2 (germline): SNHLY, FYNNEI. Losses at the gene ends were 6 bases for V and 3 bases for J; bases not matched to a gene: 10.

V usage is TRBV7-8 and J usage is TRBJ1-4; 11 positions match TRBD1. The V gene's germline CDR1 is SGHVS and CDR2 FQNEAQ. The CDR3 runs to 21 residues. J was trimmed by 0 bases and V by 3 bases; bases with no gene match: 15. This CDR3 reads CASSFARDRGGPRSTNEKLFF. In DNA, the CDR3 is TGTGCCAGCAGCTTCGCCCGGGACAGGGGGGGTCCTCGTTCAACTAATGAAAAACTGTTTTTT.

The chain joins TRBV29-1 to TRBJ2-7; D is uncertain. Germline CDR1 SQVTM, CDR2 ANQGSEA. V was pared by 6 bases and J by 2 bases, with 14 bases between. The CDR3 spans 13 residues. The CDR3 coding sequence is TGCAGCGTGGGCGGCGGATATACCTACGAGCAGTACTTC. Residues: CSVGGGYTYEQYF.

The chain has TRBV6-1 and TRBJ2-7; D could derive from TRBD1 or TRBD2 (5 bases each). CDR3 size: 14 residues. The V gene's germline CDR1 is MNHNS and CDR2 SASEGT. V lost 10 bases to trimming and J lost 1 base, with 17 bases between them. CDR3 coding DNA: TGTGCCACCACGGCTGGGGGAGTATCCTACGAGCAGTACTTC. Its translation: CATTAGGVSYEQYF.

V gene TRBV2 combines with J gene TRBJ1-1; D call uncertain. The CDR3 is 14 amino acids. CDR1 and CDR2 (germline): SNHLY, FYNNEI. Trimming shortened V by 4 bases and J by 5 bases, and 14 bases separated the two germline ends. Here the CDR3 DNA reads TGTGCCAGCAGTGTTTCAGTTCGAGGAACTGAAGCTTTCTTT. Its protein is CASSVSVRGTEAFF.

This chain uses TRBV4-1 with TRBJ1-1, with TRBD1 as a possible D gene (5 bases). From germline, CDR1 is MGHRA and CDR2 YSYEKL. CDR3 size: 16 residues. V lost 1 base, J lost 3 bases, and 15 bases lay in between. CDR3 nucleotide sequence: TGCGCCAGCAGCCAAGGGCCCGGGGGTTATTACACTGAAGCTTTCTTT. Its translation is CASSQGPGGYYTEAFF.

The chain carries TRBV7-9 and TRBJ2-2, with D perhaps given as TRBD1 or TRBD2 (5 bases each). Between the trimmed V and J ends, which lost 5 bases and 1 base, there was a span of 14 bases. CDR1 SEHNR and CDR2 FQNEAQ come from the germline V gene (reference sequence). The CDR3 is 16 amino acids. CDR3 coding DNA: TGTGCCAGCAGCGAGATCGGGACCAAGAACACCGGGGAGCTGTTTTTT. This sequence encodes CASSEIGTKNTGELFF.

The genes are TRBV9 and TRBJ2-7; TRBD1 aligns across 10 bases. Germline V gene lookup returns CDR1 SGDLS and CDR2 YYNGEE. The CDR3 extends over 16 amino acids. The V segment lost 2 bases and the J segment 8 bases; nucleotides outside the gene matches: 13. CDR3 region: CASSVQSGQGMNKQYF. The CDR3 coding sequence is TGTGCCAGCAGCGTGCAGTCGGGACAGGGGATGAACAAGCAGTACTTC.

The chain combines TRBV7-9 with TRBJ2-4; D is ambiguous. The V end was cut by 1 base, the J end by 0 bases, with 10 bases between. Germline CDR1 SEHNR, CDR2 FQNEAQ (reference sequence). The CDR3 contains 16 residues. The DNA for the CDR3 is TGTGCCAGCAGCTTAGTAACAGATCTAGCCAAAAACATTCAGTACTTC. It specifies CASSLVTDLAKNIQYF.

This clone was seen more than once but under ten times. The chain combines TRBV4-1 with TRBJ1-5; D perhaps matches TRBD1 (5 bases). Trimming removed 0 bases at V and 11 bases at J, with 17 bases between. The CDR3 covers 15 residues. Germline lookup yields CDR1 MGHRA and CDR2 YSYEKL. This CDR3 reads CASSQEGQDWQAQHF. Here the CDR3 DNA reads TGCGCCAGCAGCCAAGAGGGGCAAGACTGGCAGGCCCAGCATTTT.

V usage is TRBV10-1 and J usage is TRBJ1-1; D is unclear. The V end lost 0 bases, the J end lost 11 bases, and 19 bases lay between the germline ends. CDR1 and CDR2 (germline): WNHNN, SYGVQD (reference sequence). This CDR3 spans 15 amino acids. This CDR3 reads CASSESYPKPPTAFF. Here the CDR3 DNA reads TGCGCCAGCAGTGAGTCGTACCCAAAGCCTCCCACGGCTTTCTTT.

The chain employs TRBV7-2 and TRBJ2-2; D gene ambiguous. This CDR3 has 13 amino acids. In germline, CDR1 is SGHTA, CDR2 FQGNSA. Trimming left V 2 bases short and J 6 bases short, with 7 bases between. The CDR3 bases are TGTGCCAGCAGCTTACAGGTGCCCGGGGAGCTGTTTTTT. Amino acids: CASSLQVPGELFF.

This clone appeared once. Here the CDR3 DNA reads TGTGCCAGCAGGGGACAGTCCTCCTACGAGCAGTACTTC. Its protein product is CASRGQSSYEQYF. J is TRBJ2-5 and V is TRBV6-5, with 7 bases lining up with TRBD1. The better agreement between TRBJ2-7 and the DNA end casts doubt on the J call. The CDR3 runs to 13 residues. Germline-derived CDR1 and CDR2 are MNHEY and SVGAGI.

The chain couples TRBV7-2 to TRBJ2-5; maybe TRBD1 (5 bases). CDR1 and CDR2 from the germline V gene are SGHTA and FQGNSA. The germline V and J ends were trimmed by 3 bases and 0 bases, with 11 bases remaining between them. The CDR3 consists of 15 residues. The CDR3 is CASSLPTEYQETQYF. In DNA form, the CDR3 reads TGTGCCAGCAGCTTGCCGACAGAATACCAAGAGACCCAGTACTTC.

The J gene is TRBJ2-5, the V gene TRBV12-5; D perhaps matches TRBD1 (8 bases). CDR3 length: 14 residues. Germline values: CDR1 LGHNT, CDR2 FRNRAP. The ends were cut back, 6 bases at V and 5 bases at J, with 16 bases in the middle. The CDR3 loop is CASGHDRGGETQYF. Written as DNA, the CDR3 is TGTGCTAGTGGACATGACAGGGGAGGGGAGACCCAGTACTTC.

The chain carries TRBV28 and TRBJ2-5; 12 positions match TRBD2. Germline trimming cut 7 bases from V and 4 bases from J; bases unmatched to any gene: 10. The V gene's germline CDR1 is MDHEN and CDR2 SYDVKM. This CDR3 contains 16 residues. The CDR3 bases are TGTGCCAGCAAGCCTAGCGGGAGGGTCCAGGCAGAGACCCAGTACTTC. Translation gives CASKPSGRVQAETQYF.

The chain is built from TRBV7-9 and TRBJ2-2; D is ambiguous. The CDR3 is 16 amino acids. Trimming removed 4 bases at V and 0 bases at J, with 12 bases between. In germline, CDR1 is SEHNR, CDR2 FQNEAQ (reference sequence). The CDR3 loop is CASSSRTAANTGELFF. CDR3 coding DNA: TGTGCCAGCAGCTCCAGGACGGCGGCGAACACCGGGGAGCTGTTTTTT.

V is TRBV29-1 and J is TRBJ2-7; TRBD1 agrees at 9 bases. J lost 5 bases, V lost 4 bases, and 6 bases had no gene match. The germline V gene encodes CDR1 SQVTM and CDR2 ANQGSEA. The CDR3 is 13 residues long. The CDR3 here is CSVAPDRGHEQYF. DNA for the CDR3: TGCAGCGTTGCTCCGGACAGGGGCCACGAGCAGTACTTC.

CDR3 sequence (DNA): TGTGCCAGCAGTTTATCTAGCCCCTACGAGCAGTACTTC. Protein: CASSLSSPYEQYF. The chain has TRBV28 and TRBJ2-7; possible D gene TRBD2, 5 bases. Trimming pared 1 base from V and 2 bases from J, leaving 6 bases between. The germline CDR1 and CDR2 sequences are MDHEN and SYDVKM. The CDR3 is 13 amino acids.

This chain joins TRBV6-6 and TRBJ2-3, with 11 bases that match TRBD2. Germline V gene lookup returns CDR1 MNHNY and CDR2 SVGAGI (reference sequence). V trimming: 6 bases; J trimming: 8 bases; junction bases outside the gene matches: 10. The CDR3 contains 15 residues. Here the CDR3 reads CASSPTSGRRGTQYF. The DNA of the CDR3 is TGTGCCAGCAGCCCTACTAGCGGGAGACGGGGTACGCAGTATTTT.

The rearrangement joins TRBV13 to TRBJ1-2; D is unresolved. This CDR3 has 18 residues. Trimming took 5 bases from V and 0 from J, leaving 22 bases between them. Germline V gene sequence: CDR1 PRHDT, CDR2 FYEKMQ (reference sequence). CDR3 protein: CASSRLIGPRTTNYGYTF. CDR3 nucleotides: TGTGCCAGCAGCCGACTAATCGGACCGAGAACCACTAACTATGGCTACACCTTC.

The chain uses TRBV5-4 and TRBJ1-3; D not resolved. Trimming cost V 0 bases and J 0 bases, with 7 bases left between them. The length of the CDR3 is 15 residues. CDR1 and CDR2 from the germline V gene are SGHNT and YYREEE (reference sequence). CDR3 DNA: TGTGCCAGCAGCTTGGACAGTTACTCTGGAAACACCATATATTTT. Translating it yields CASSLDSYSGNTIYF.

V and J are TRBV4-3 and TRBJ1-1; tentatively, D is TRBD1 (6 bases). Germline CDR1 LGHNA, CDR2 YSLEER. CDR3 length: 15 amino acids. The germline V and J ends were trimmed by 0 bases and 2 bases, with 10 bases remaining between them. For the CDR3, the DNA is TGCGCCAGCAGCCAAGAGGGGGCAAAAAACACTGAAGCTTTCTTT. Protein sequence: CASSQEGAKNTEAFF.

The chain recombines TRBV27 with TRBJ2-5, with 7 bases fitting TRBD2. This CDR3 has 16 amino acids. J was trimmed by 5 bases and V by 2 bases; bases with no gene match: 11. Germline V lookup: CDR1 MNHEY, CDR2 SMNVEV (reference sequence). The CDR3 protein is CASSLSPLAGEETQYF. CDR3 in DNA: TGTGCCAGCAGTTTAAGTCCTCTGGCGGGAGAGGAGACCCAGTACTTC.

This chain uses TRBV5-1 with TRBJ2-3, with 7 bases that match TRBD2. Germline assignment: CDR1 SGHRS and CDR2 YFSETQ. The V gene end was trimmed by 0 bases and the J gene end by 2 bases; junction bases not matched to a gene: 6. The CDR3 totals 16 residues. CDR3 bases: TGCGCCAGCAGCTTGGGCGGGGGTGAATTCACAGATACGCAGTATTTT. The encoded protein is CASSLGGGEFTDTQYF.

The CDR3 bases are TGCAGCGTTGAAGGGGTCGCCGGACGTGAAGCTTTCTTT. Translating it yields CSVEGVAGREAFF. This sequence joins TRBV29-1 and TRBJ1-1, with D hard to call. The CDR3 loop spans 13 amino acids. Trimming took off 1 base at V and 7 bases at J, with 13 bases between the two ends. In germline, CDR1 is SQVTM, CDR2 ANQGSEA.

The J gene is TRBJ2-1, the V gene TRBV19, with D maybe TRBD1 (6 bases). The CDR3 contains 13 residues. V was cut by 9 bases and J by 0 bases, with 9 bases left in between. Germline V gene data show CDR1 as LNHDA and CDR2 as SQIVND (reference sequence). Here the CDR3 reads CASGQISYNEQFF. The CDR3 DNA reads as TGTGCCAGCGGACAGATCTCCTACAATGAGCAGTTCTTC.